Here is one T cell receptor beta chain with its context. The same CDR3 also results from other DNA sequences found in this sample. The sample comes from a study of blood T cell repertoires in COVID-19. Original methodology: Using reference gene primer amplification, nucleated cell counts were estimated. Here immunoSEQ multiplex PCR was the method, and the copy in TCRdb shows in-frame clones only, minus some. V, J and clone size reflect that table, while D and trimming were determined from the DNA. Found here are 310,000 or so clones, 70% to 90% of them singletons; the top ten hold around a tenth. V gave up 3 bases and J gave up 5 bases; unmatched junction bases: 1. This CDR3 comprises 13 residues. Looked up from germline, CDR1 is LNHDA and CDR2 is SQIVND (reference sequence). Cohort allocation depended upon clinical history that participants reported.

The clonotype originates from a woman aged 40-49 years who had recovered from COVID-19. This chain joins TRBV19 and TRBJ1-5, with 7 nucleotides matching TRBD1. Sequenced input: PBMCs or T cells enriched from blood (not recorded which). Here the CDR3 DNA reads TGTGCCAGTAGTATCGACAGGGATCAGCCCCAGCATTTT. The encoded protein is CASSIDRDQPQHF.